A selection of T cell receptor beta chains follows, all from one sample in a study of early T cells in non-severe SARS-CoV-2 infection. TCRdb re-called the 5' RACE reads with MiXCR, one entry per CDR3 protein. The repertoire has approximately 120,000 distinct CDR3 sequences, under 15% of them found once; the top ten carry 21%. The source material was whole blood. These receptors were obtained from an adult who was a healthcare worker with PCR-confirmed SARS-CoV-2 infection or an uninfected control (not recorded which). Both conserved end residues are part of each CDR3. A D gene is named only where the DNA matches it firmly. Not all rows give a size; the values are once, few, many and, for expanded clones, a class.

J gene	V gene	D gene	clone size	CDR3 protein	CDR3 DNA
TRBJ2-1	TRBV6-6	TRBD2	few	CASGGAQAGGLDEQFF	TGTGCCAGCGGTGGAGCCCAAGCGGGGGGCCTGGATGAGCAGTTCTTC
TRBJ1-2	TRBV27	TRBD1	.	CASSLRGTGAYGYTF	TGTGCCAGCAGTTTAAGAGGGACAGGGGCCTATGGCTACACCTTC
TRBJ1-2	TRBV13	TRBD1	.	CASSPGQGYGYTF	TGTGCCAGCAGCCCGGGACAGGGCTATGGCTACACCTTC
TRBJ2-2	TRBV14	.	.	CASSPRVAGELFF	TGTGCCAGCAGCCCCAGGGTAGCCGGGGAGCTGTTTTTT
TRBJ1-4	TRBV10-3	.	.	CAISVPTVPNEKLFF	TGTGCCATCAGTGTCCCGACAGTCCCTAATGAAAAACTGTTTTTT
TRBJ1-1	TRBV29-1	TRBD1	many	CSGTGAEAFF	TGCAGCGGGACAGGGGCTGAAGCTTTCTTT
TRBJ2-5	TRBV6-5	.	.	CASSYGGGLGETQYF	TGTGCCAGCAGTTACGGGGGCGGTTTGGGCGAGACCCAGTACTTC
TRBJ2-7	TRBV29-1	TRBD1	once	CSAAHRGDEQYF	TGCAGCGCCGCGCACAGGGGCGACGAGCAGTACTTC
TRBJ1-1	TRBV11-2	TRBD1	few	CASSYRTGRTEAFF	TGTGCCAGCAGCTACCGGACAGGGCGCACTGAAGCTTTCTTT
TRBJ2-5	TRBV12-3/TRBV12-4	TRBD2	.	CASSFPGGGSPQETQYF	TGTGCCAGCAGTTTTCCTGGCGGGGGGTCCCCCCAAGAGACCCAGTACTTC
TRBJ2-3	TRBV7-6	TRBD1	few	CASSLTGGATDTQYF	TGTGCCAGCAGCCTCACAGGGGGCGCAACAGATACGCAGTATTTT
TRBJ2-3	TRBV7-9	TRBD2	few	CASSSGTSGLTDTQYF	TGTGCCAGCAGCTCCGGGACTAGCGGGCTTACAGATACGCAGTATTTT
TRBJ2-5	TRBV7-9	TRBD1	.	CASSSSSGGETQYF	TGTGCCAGCAGCTCATCTTCAGGGGGAGAGACCCAGTACTTC
TRBJ2-1	TRBV6-2/TRBV6-3	.	few	CASSYIKVSSYNEQFF	TGTGCCAGCAGTTACATTAAGGTTTCCTCCTACAATGAGCAGTTCTTC
TRBJ1-2	TRBV2	.	.	CASSEPADIYGYTF	TGTGCCAGCAGTGAACCCGCGGATATCTATGGCTACACCTTC
TRBJ2-2	TRBV5-1	.	many	CASSLDRATRELFF	TGCGCCAGCAGCTTGGACAGGGCCACGAGGGAGCTGTTTTTT
TRBJ2-1	TRBV18	TRBD1	few	CASSFTGDTYNEQFF	TGTGCCAGCTCGTTTACAGGGGACACCTACAATGAGCAGTTCTTC
TRBJ2-2	TRBV10-1	.	.	CASSGGDRASNTGELFF	TGCGCCAGCAGTGGGGGGGACCGGGCCTCGAACACCGGGGAGCTGTTTTTT
TRBJ2-7	TRBV10-2	.	.	CASSLNTTEQYF	TGCGCCAGCAGTCTTAATACGACCGAGCAGTACTTC
TRBJ2-3	TRBV20-1	.	.	CSALRDNTDTQYF	TGCAGTGCTCTTCGGGACAACACAGATACGCAGTATTTT
TRBJ2-7	TRBV29-1	TRBD2	many	CSVEGRASGSYEQYF	TGCAGCGTTGAAGGCAGGGCTAGCGGGAGCTACGAGCAGTACTTC
TRBJ2-5	TRBV7-9	.	.	CASSLREHTAVSPQGGTQYF	TGTGCCAGCAGCTTACGAGAGCATACGGCAGTATCCCCCCAGGGGGGGACCCAGTACTTC
TRBJ2-1	TRBV11-1	.	.	CASKRDDVINEQFF	TGTGCCAGCAAAAGGGACGACGTGATCAATGAGCAGTTCTTC
TRBJ1-4	TRBV5-4	TRBD1	few	CASSIDRGGNEKLFF	TGTGCCAGCAGCATCGACAGGGGAGGTAATGAAAAACTGTTTTTT
TRBJ2-7	TRBV6-1	TRBD1	.	CASSGSSGTGRPYEQYF	TGTGCCAGCAGTGGAAGCTCTGGGACAGGGCGTCCTTACGAGCAGTACTTC
TRBJ1-1	TRBV18	.	few	CASSPAENTEAFF	TGTGCCAGCTCACCGGCGGAGAACACTGAAGCTTTCTTT
TRBJ1-1	TRBV7-3	.	.	CASSLMPASTSEAFF	TGTGCCAGCAGCTTAATGCCCGCCTCGACATCTGAAGCTTTCTTT
TRBJ2-7	TRBV3-1	.	few	CASSLGRASEQYF	TGTGCCAGCTCGTTGGGGCGGGCCAGCGAGCAGTACTTC
TRBJ2-1	TRBV7-8	.	few	CASSLETYNEQFF	TGTGCCAGCAGCTTAGAGACCTACAATGAGCAGTTCTTC
TRBJ1-2	TRBV5-1	.	many	CASSPGTFGRASNYGYTF	TGCGCCAGCAGCCCCGGGACCTTCGGGCGAGCCTCTAACTATGGCTACACCTTC
TRBJ2-2	TRBV19	.	few	CASSIDPGLNTGELFF	TGTGCCAGTAGTATAGATCCGGGGCTTAACACCGGGGAGCTGTTTTTT
TRBJ2-1	TRBV15	.	.	CATSSENRAGEFF	TGTGCCACCAGCAGCGAGAACAGGGCAGGGGAGTTCTTC
TRBJ1-1	TRBV15	TRBD1	few	CATSKDPTGKTEAFF	TGTGCCACCAGCAAAGACCCGACAGGGAAAACTGAAGCTTTCTTT
TRBJ1-3	TRBV7-9	.	few	CASSLQGFGGNTIYF	TGTGCCAGCAGCTTACAGGGGTTCGGAGGAAACACCATATATTTT
TRBJ2-7	TRBV12-3/TRBV12-4	.	.	CASSFEQGSYEQYF	TGTGCCAGCAGTTTCGAGCAGGGTTCCTACGAGCAGTACTTC
TRBJ2-7	TRBV9	TRBD1	.	CASSVAGQGPYEQYF	TGTGCCAGCAGCGTAGCTGGACAGGGACCCTACGAGCAGTACTTC
TRBJ2-3	TRBV3-1	.	few	CASSRRAGAGDTQYF	TGTGCCAGCAGCCGCCGCGCGGGGGCGGGAGATACGCAGTATTTT
TRBJ2-2	TRBV5-1	.	.	CASSLGAGTGELFF	TGCGCCAGCAGCCTGGGCGCGGGTACCGGGGAGCTGTTTTTT
TRBJ1-5	TRBV3-1	.	many	CASSQGTANQPQHF	TGTGCCAGCAGCCAAGGGACAGCAAATCAGCCCCAGCATTTT
TRBJ2-4	TRBV5-5	.	.	CASRGIMNENIQYF	TGTGCCAGCAGGGGGATAATGAACGAAAACATTCAGTACTTC
TRBJ1-2	TRBV10-2	TRBD1	few	CASTPGGGDGYTF	TGCGCCAGCACCCCAGGGGGCGGGGATGGCTACACCTTC
TRBJ2-7	TRBV4-1	TRBD1	.	CASSRGRDRALSNEQYF	TGCGCCAGCAGCCGAGGCCGGGACAGGGCTTTATCCAACGAGCAGTACTTC
TRBJ2-5	TRBV11-2	.	.	CASSLPGLLETQYF	TGTGCCAGCAGCTTACCTGGACTATTAGAGACCCAGTACTTC
TRBJ2-3	TRBV5-1	.	few	CASSSVGSPSTDTQYF	TGCGCCAGCAGCTCGGTGGGGAGCCCTAGCACAGATACGCAGTATTTT
TRBJ1-1	TRBV20-1	TRBD1	few	CSARSGTVNTEAFF	TGCAGTGCTAGATCCGGGACAGTGAACACTGAAGCTTTCTTT
TRBJ2-5	TRBV7-2	TRBD2	.	CASSYGSGEQETQYF	TGTGCCAGCAGCTACGGAAGCGGGGAACAAGAGACCCAGTACTTC
TRBJ2-7	TRBV6-1	TRBD1	few	CASSHPGQGYEQYF	TGTGCCAGCAGCCATCCAGGACAGGGATACGAGCAGTACTTC
TRBJ2-1	TRBV10-3	.	few	CAISERTDSSGEQFF	TGTGCCATCAGTGAGAGGACAGACTCTAGTGGTGAGCAGTTCTTC
TRBJ2-3	TRBV7-9	.	few	CASSLGDRKSTDTQYF	TGTGCCAGCAGCTTAGGTGACCGAAAAAGCACAGATACGCAGTATTTT
TRBJ2-2	TRBV12-3/TRBV12-4	.	few	CASSFTWTGKNTGELFF	TGTGCCAGCAGTTTTACGTGGACGGGCAAGAACACCGGGGAGCTGTTTTTT
TRBJ2-2	TRBV5-4	TRBD2	few	CASQAGGITGELFF	TGTGCCAGCCAAGCGGGGGGGATCACCGGGGAGCTGTTTTTT
TRBJ1-2	TRBV5-1	TRBD1	.	CASSFRQGNDGYTF	TGCGCCAGCAGCTTTCGACAGGGAAATGATGGCTACACCTTC
TRBJ2-5	TRBV4-2	.	.	CASSQVSLRSLLFQETQYF	TGTGCCAGCAGCCAAGTCTCGCTGAGGAGCCTACTTTTCCAAGAGACCCAGTACTTC
TRBJ2-7	TRBV5-1	.	.	CASSGPGTKYSYEQYF	TGCGCCAGCAGCGGACCCGGGACAAAGTACTCCTACGAGCAGTACTTC
TRBJ1-2	TRBV2	.	many	CASSGTGLGGYTF	TGTGCCAGCAGTGGAACAGGGTTGGGTGGCTACACCTTC